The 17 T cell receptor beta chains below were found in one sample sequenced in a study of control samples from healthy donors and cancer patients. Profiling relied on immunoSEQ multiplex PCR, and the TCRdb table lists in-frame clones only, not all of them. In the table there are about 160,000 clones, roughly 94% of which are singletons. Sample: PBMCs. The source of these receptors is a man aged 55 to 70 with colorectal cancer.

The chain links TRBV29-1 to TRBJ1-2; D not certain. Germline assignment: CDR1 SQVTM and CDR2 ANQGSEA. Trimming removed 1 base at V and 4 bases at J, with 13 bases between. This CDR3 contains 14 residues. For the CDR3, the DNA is TGCAGCGTTGAAGGAGGATTATACGGCTATGGCTACACCTTC. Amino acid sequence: CSVEGGLYGYGYTF.

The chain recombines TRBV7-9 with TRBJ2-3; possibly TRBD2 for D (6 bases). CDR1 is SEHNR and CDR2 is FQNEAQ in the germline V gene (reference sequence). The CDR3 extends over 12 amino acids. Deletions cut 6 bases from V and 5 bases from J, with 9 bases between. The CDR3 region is CASSRGRDTQYF. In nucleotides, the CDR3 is TGTGCCAGCAGTCGGGGGAGAGATACGCAGTATTTT.

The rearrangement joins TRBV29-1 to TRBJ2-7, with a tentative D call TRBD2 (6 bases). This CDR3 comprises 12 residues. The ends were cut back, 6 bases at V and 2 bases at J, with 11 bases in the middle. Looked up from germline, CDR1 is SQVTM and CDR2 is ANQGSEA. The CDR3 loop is CSVRGVTYEQYF. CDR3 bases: TGCAGCGTCCGCGGGGTAACCTACGAGCAGTACTTC.

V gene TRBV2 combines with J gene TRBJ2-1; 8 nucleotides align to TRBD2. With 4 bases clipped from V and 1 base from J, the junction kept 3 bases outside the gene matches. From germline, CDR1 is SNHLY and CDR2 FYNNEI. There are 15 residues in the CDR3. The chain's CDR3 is CASSVSGGSYNEQFF. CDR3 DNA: TGTGCCAGCAGTGTAAGCGGGGGATCCTACAATGAGCAGTTCTTC.

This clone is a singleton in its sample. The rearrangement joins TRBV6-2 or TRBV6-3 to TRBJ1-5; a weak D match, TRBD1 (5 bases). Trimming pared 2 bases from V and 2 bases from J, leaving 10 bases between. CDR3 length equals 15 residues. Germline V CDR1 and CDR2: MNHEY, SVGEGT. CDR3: CASSYRGVGNQPQHF. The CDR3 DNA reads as TGTGCCAGCAGTTACAGGGGCGTCGGCAATCAGCCCCAGCATTTT.

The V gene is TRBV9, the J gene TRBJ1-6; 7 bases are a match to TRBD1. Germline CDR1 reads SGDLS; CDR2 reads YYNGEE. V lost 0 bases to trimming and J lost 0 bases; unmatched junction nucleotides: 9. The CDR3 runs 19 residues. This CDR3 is CASSVAPGQRSSYNSPLHF. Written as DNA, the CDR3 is TGTGCCAGCAGCGTAGCACCGGGACAGAGGAGCTCCTATAATTCACCCCTCCACTTT.

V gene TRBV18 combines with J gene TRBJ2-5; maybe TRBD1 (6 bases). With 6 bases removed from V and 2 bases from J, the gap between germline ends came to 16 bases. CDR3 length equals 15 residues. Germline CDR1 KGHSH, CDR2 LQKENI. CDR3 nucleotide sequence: TGTGCCAGCTCCCCTGCCACAGGGCCTCAAGAGACCCAGTACTTC. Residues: CASSPATGPQETQYF.

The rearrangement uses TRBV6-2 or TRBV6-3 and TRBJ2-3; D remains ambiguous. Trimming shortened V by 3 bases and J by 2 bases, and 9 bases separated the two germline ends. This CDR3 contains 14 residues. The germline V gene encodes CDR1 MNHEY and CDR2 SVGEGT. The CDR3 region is CASSYITSTDTQYF. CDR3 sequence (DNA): TGTGCCAGCAGTTATATCACTTCCACAGATACGCAGTATTTT.

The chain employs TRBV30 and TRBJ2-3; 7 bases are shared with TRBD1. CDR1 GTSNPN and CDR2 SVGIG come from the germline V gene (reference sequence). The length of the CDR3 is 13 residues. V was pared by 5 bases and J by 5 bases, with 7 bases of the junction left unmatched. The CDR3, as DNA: TGTGCCTGGGGACAGGCGACAAGAGATACGCAGTATTTT. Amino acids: CAWGQATRDTQYF.

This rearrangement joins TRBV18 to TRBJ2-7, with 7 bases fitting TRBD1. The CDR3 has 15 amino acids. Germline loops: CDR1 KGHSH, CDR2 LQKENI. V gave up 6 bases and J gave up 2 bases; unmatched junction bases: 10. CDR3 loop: CASSLFRDSAYEQYF. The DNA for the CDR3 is TGTGCCAGCTCCCTTTTCCGGGACAGCGCCTACGAGCAGTACTTC. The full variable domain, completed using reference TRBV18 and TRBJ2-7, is NAGVMQNPRHLVRRRGQEARLRCSPMKGHSHVYWYRQLPEEGLKFMVYLQKENIIDESGMPKERFSAEFPKEGPSILRIQQVVRGDSAAYFCASSLFRDSAYEQYFGPGTRLTVT.

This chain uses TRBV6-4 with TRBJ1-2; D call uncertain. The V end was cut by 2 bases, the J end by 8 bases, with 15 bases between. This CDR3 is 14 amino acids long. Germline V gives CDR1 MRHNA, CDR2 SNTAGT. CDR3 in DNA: TGTGCCAGCAGTGACCAGGACGCAGCACAAGGCTACACCTTC. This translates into CASSDQDAAQGYTF.

CDR3 loop: CASSHKQGALDGYTF. The CDR3 DNA sequence: TGTGCCAGCTCACATAAACAGGGGGCGCTCGATGGCTACACCTTC. The V gene is TRBV18, the J gene TRBJ1-2; TRBD1 matches 9 bases. Germline V gene data show CDR1 as KGHSH and CDR2 as LQKENI. The CDR3 contains 15 residues. V shed 4 bases and J 6 bases; nucleotides not matched to a gene: 9. The full variable domain, completed using reference TRBV18 and TRBJ1-2, is NAGVMQNPRHLVRRRGQEARLRCSPMKGHSHVYWYRQLPEEGLKFMVYLQKENIIDESGMPKERFSAEFPKEGPSILRIQQVVRGDSAAYFCASSHKQGALDGYTFGSGTRLTVV.

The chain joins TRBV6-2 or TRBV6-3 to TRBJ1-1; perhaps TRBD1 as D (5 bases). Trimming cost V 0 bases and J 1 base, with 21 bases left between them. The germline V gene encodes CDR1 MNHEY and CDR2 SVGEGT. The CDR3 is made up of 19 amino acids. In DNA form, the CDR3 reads TGTGCCAGCAGTTACTCGAGGGGAGTCTTAAAGCCCCCGAACACTGAAGCTTTCTTT. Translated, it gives CASSYSRGVLKPPNTEAFF.

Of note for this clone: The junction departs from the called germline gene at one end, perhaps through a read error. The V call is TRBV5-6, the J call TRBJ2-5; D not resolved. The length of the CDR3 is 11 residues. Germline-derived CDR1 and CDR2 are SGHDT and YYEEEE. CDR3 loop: CASSFQETQYF. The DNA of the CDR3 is TGTGCTAGCAGCTTTCAAGAGACCCAGTACTTC.

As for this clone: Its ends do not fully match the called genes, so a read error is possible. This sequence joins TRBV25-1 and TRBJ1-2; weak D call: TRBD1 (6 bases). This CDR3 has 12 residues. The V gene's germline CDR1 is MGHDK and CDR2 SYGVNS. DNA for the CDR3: TGTGCCAGCAGTGCCGGGGGGCCAACCTTTACTTTC. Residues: CASSAGGPTFTF.

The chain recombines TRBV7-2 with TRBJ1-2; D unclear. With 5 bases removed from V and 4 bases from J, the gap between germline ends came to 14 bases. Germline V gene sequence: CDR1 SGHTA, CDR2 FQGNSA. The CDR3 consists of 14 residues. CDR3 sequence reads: CASSPAHEVYGYTF. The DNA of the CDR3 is TGTGCCAGCAGCCCGGCCCACGAAGTCTATGGCTACACCTTC.

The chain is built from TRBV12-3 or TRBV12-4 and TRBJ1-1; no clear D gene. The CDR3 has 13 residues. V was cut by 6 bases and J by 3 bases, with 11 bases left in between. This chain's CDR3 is CASSPQEDTEAFF. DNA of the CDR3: TGTGCCAGCAGCCCCCAAGAGGACACTGAAGCTTTCTTT.